This TCR beta chain appears in the sequencing data of a study of cytomegalovirus exposure and HLA in healthy donors. V lost 3 bases, J lost 2 bases, and 13 bases lay in between. The CDR3 length is 15 residues. 60 Vbeta and 13 Jbeta primers were used in PCR. Assay used: immunoSEQ multiplex PCR; TCRdb lists only in-frame clones, some missing. The top ten hold roughly 10% of the sample, which has around 150,000 clones, roughly 80% seen once. The sequence came from a man aged 18 to 35 in good health and CMV-seropositive. This chain uses TRBV23-1 with TRBJ1-1; no definite D call. TRBV23-1 is classed as an ORF, of uncertain function. Source material: PBMCs. Here the CDR3 reads CASSHLRVNNTEAFF. CDR3 DNA sequence: TGCGCCAGCAGTCATCTACGGGTTAATAACACTGAAGCTTTCTTT.